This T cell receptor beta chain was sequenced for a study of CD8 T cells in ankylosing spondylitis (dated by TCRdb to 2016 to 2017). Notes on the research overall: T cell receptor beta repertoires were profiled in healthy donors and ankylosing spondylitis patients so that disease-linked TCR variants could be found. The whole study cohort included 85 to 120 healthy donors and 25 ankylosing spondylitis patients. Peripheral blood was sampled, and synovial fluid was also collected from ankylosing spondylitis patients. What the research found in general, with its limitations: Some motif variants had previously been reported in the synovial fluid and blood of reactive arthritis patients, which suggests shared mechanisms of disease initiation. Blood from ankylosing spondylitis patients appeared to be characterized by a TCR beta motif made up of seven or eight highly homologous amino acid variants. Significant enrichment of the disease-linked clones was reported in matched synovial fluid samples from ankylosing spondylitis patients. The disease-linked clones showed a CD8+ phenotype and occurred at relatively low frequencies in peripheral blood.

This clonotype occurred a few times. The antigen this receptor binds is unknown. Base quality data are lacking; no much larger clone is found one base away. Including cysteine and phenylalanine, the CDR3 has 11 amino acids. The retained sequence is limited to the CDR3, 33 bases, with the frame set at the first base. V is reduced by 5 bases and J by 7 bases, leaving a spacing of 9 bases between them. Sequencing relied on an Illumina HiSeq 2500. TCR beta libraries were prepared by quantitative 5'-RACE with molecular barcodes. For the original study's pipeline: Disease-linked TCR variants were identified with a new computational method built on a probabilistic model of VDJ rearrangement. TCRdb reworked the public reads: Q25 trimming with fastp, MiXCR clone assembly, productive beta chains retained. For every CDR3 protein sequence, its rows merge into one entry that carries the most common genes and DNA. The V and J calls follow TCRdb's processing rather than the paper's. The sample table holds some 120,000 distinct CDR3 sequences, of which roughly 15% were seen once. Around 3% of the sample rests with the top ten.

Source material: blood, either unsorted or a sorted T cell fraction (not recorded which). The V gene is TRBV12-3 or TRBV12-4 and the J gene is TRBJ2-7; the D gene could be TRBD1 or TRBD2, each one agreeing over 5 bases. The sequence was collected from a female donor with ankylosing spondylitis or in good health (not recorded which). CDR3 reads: CASSLGTEQYF. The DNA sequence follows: TGTGCCAGCAGTCTCGGGACGGAGCAGTACTTC.